The 15 T cell receptor beta chains below were found in one sample sequenced in a study of control samples from healthy donors and cancer patients. Libraries were prepared by immunoSEQ multiplex PCR; TCRdb keeps only in-frame clonotypes and omits some of them. Of about 120,000 clones in the sample, over 90% were seen once. Specimen: blood. These receptors came from a man younger than 40 in good health.

The V and J genes are TRBV10-3 and TRBJ1-5, with 7 bases identical to TRBD1. Germline V gene sequence: CDR1 ENHRY, CDR2 SYGVKD. The length of the CDR3 is 13 residues. J gave up 5 bases and V 6 bases, and 4 bases lay outside the gene matches. CDR3 nucleotide sequence: TGTGCCATCAGGGGGACAGTAGATCAGCCCCAGCATTTT. It is translated as CAIRGTVDQPQHF.

The V call is TRBV5-1, the J call TRBJ2-7, with 10 bases that match TRBD1. Germline V gene sequence: CDR1 SGHRS, CDR2 YFSETQ. The CDR3 sequence is 15 residues long. V dropped 5 bases and J dropped 0; count of bases not matched to a gene: 5. CDR3 DNA: TGCGCCAGCAGGAGGGACAGGGGATACTCCTACGAGCAGTACTTC. Its protein is CASRRDRGYSYEQYF.

This chain joins TRBV5-1 and TRBJ2-3; TRBD2 matches at 8 bases. V dropped 2 bases and J dropped 1; count of bases not matched to a gene: 6. The CDR3 covers 16 residues. CDR1 and CDR2 (germline): SGHRS, YFSETQ. The CDR3 reads CASSLNGRGGTDTQYF. In DNA form, the CDR3 reads TGCGCCAGCAGCTTAAATGGGCGGGGGGGCACAGATACGCAGTATTTT.

J is TRBJ1-6 and V is TRBV6-5; TRBD1 matches at 10 bases. The length of the CDR3 is 16 residues. Trimming cost V 2 bases and J 7 bases; bases outside gene matches: 5. Germline V gives CDR1 MNHEY, CDR2 SVGAGI. In DNA form, the CDR3 reads TGTGCCAGCAGTTACAAGGGGGGACAGGGGAATTCACCCCTCCACTTT. Protein: CASSYKGGQGNSPLHF.

J is TRBJ2-5 and V is TRBV10-3; 7 nucleotides match TRBD1. After removal of 4 bases from V and 2 bases from J, the junction contained 7 bases not matched to a gene. CDR3 length: 15 amino acids. Germline lookup yields CDR1 ENHRY and CDR2 SYGVKD. The CDR3 DNA sequence: TGTGCCATCAGTGGAGGACAGGACCTACAAGAGACCCAGTACTTC. It specifies CAISGGQDLQETQYF.

The V gene is TRBV5-8, the J gene TRBJ2-2, with TRBD1 matching over 7 bases. The CDR3 length is 16 residues. Trimming took 6 bases from V and 2 from J; bases not matched to a gene: 10. Looked up from germline, CDR1 is SGHTS and CDR2 is YDEGEE. CDR3 amino acids: CASIRVGTVNTGELFF. CDR3 coding DNA: TGTGCCAGCATCCGTGTCGGGACAGTAAACACCGGGGAGCTGTTTTTT.

This clone was counted only a few times. V is TRBV6-1 and J is TRBJ1-6; D remains unclear. This CDR3 spans 13 amino acids. V was clipped by 1 base and J by 11 bases, with 9 bases between them. Germline loops: CDR1 MNHNS, CDR2 SASEGT. In DNA, the CDR3 is TGTGCCAGCAGTGAAGGGGCCAAGGCACCCCTCCACTTT. It translates to CASSEGAKAPLHF.

The gene calls are TRBV2 and TRBJ2-1, with no clear D. The V gene's germline CDR1 is SNHLY and CDR2 FYNNEI. Trimming cost V 2 bases and J 5 bases, with 7 bases left between them. The CDR3 extends over 13 amino acids. The CDR3: CASSELVNNEQFF. CDR3 nucleotides: TGTGCCAGCAGTGAATTGGTCAACAATGAGCAGTTCTTC. Combining the CDR3 with reference TRBV2 and TRBJ2-1 gives the whole variable domain EPEVTQTPSHQVTQMGQEVILRCVPISNHLYFYWYRQILGQKVEFLVSFYNNEISEKSEIFDDQFSVERPDGSNFTLKIRSTKLEDSAMYFCASSELVNNEQFFGPGTRLTVL.

The V gene is TRBV9, the J gene TRBJ1-3, with 7 bases that match TRBD1. This CDR3 contains 17 residues. The ends lost 1 base at V and 0 bases at J; junction bases unmatched: 7. Per the germline V gene, CDR1 is SGDLS and CDR2 is YYNGEE. This CDR3 reads CASSVNRGRISGNTIYF. The CDR3, as DNA: TGTGCCAGCAGCGTAAACAGGGGAAGAATCTCTGGAAACACCATATATTTT. Based on the CDR3 plus reference TRBV9 and TRBJ1-3, the full variable domain is DSGVTQTPKHLITATGQRVTLRCSPRSGDLSVYWYQQSLDQGLQFLIQYYNGEERAKGNILERFSAQQFPDLHSELNLSSLELGDSALYFCASSVNRGRISGNTIYFGEGSWLTVV.

The CDR3 loop is CASSRTSGANVLTF. The CDR3, as DNA: TGTGCCAGTTCCAGGACCTCTGGGGCCAACGTCCTGACTTTC. The chain combines TRBV19 with TRBJ2-6; D not resolved. The V gene lost 8 bases and the J gene lost 0 bases, with 8 bases spanning the gap. The CDR3 totals 14 residues. Germline values: CDR1 LNHDA, CDR2 SQIVND (reference sequence).

The V call is TRBV28, the J call TRBJ1-5, with no clear D. The CDR3 runs to 14 residues. The germline CDR1 and CDR2 sequences are MDHEN and SYDVKM. V dropped 2 bases and J dropped 4 bases, with 9 bases sitting between them. In DNA, the CDR3 is TGTGCCAGCAGTTTACTCCGGAAAAATCAGCCCCAGCATTTT. Translated: CASSLLRKNQPQHF.

This chain links TRBV5-4 with TRBJ2-7; TRBD1 might be the D (5 bases). The V end was cut by 10 bases, the J end by 2 bases, with 16 bases between. In germline, CDR1 is SGHNT, CDR2 YYREEE (reference sequence). The CDR3 is 13 residues long. Here the CDR3 DNA reads TGTGCCGGGGCCGTGGCAGGGACCTACGAGCAGTACTTC. Amino acids: CAGAVAGTYEQYF.

The DNA for the CDR3 is TGTGCCAGTAGTATAACAGGGGCCATGAACACTGAAGCTTTCTTT. Amino acids: CASSITGAMNTEAFF. The rearrangement joins TRBV19 to TRBJ1-1, with 7 bases matching TRBD1. Per germline, CDR1 LNHDA and CDR2 SQIVND (reference sequence). Unmatched junction bases numbered 3, after V lost 2 bases and J lost 0 bases. The CDR3 totals 15 residues.

The chain couples TRBV18 to TRBJ2-7; no clear D. The V and J ends lost 0 bases and 4 bases respectively, with 10 bases between them. The length of the CDR3 is 14 residues. Germline lookup yields CDR1 KGHSH and CDR2 LQKENI. The CDR3 sequence: CASSPPNSPYEQYF. DNA for the CDR3: TGTGCCAGCTCACCACCGAACAGTCCTTACGAGCAGTACTTC. Together with reference TRBV18 and TRBJ2-7, the CDR3 gives the full variable domain: NAGVMQNPRHLVRRRGQEARLRCSPMKGHSHVYWYRQLPEEGLKFMVYLQKENIIDESGMPKERFSAEFPKEGPSILRIQQVVRGDSAAYFCASSPPNSPYEQYFGPGTRLTVT.

CDR3 sequence reads: CASSYNQEEQFF. CDR3 in DNA: TGCGCCAGCAGTTACAATCAGGAGGAGCAGTTCTTC. V and J are TRBV5-1 and TRBJ2-1; no clear D gene. Germline CDR1 and CDR2: SGHRS and YFSETQ. The length of the CDR3 is 12 residues. V dropped 5 bases and J dropped 10 bases, with 13 bases sitting between them.